These 16 T cell receptor beta chains came from one sample sequenced in a study of cytomegalovirus exposure and HLA in healthy donors. Generated by immunoSEQ multiplex PCR, the TCRdb table keeps only in-frame clones and is missing some. In the table there are some 180,000 clones, 81% of which are singletons. Sequencing used PBMCs. These receptors originate from a woman in her twenties or thirties in good health and CMV-seronegative.

The CDR3 coding sequence is TGTGCCAGCAGTGAAGCGGGGACAGGGTCCCACGAGCAGTACTTC. Its translation: CASSEAGTGSHEQYF. This chain uses TRBV6-1 with TRBJ2-7; 9 positions match TRBD1. This CDR3 is 15 amino acids long. Losses at the gene ends were 0 bases for V and 5 bases for J; bases not matched to a gene: 5. The germline gives CDR1 MNHNS, CDR2 SASEGT.

The genes are TRBV5-1 and TRBJ1-1; 8 nucleotides match TRBD1. After removal of 2 bases from V and 0 bases from J, the junction contained 6 bases not matched to a gene. CDR3 size: 16 residues. The germline V gene has CDR1 SGHRS and CDR2 YFSETQ. CDR3 region: CASSLQGGKMNTEAFF. In nucleotides, the CDR3 is TGCGCCAGCAGCTTACAGGGGGGGAAAATGAACACTGAAGCTTTCTTT.

The chain couples TRBV6-5 to TRBJ1-1, with D possibly matching TRBD1 (5 bases). Germline CDR1 MNHEY, CDR2 SVGAGI. The V gene lost 0 bases and the J gene lost 9 bases, with 11 bases spanning the gap. CDR3 length: 13 amino acids. CDR3 amino acids: CASSYSGQGQAFF. CDR3 coding DNA: TGTGCCAGCAGTTACTCCGGGCAGGGCCAAGCTTTCTTT.

The chain couples TRBV5-1 to TRBJ1-4; 7 bases line up with TRBD1. Germline trimming cut 4 bases from V and 8 bases from J; bases unmatched to any gene: 11. In germline, CDR1 is SGHRS, CDR2 YFSETQ. This CDR3 region has 15 residues. CDR3 nucleotides: TGCGCCAGCAGCATCAATGACAGGGTGGAGGAAAAACTGTTTTTT. It yields the protein CASSINDRVEEKLFF.

The rearrangement links TRBV27 to TRBJ2-5, with 11 nucleotides matching TRBD2. The ends lost 3 bases at V and 0 bases at J; junction bases unmatched: 12. Germline loops: CDR1 MNHEY, CDR2 SMNVEV (reference sequence). The CDR3 has 19 residues. As DNA, the CDR3 is TGTGCCAGCAGTTTTCGAGTCCGGGCTAGCGGGGGGTACCAAGAGACCCAGTACTTC. Residues: CASSFRVRASGGYQETQYF.

This chain links TRBV7-3 with TRBJ2-2, with TRBD2 identical over 8 bases. Germline assignment: CDR1 SGHTA and CDR2 FQGTGA. V lost 5 bases, J lost 3 bases, and 2 bases stayed unmatched. This CDR3 has 14 residues. CDR3 loop: CASSAGGDTGELFF. CDR3 in DNA: TGTGCCAGCAGCGCGGGGGGCGACACCGGGGAGCTGTTTTTT.

This sequence joins TRBV6-6 and TRBJ2-7, with 9 bases lining up with TRBD1. The CDR3 runs 15 residues. Germline-derived CDR1 and CDR2 are MNHNY and SVGAGI (reference sequence). The V and J ends lost 0 bases and 1 base, in that order; junction bases with no gene match: 1. CDR3 in amino acids: CASSYSDRGSYEQYF. DNA for the CDR3: TGTGCCAGCAGTTACTCGGACAGGGGTTCCTACGAGCAGTACTTC.

This chain links TRBV2 with TRBJ2-5, with TRBD1 identical over 9 bases. This CDR3 spans 16 amino acids. The J segment lost 2 bases and the V segment lost 6 bases, leaving 10 bases of the junction unmatched. Germline V gene lookup returns CDR1 SNHLY and CDR2 FYNNEI. This CDR3 reads CASRIFSGQGQETQYF. The CDR3 DNA reads TGTGCCAGCAGAATATTCAGCGGACAGGGGCAAGAGACCCAGTACTTC.

This clone was counted once. The genes are TRBV5-3 and TRBJ2-7; TRBD2 matches at 7 bases. TRBV5-3 is given ORF status, its function remaining uncertain. The CDR3 extends over 15 amino acids. The trim removed 1 base at V and 2 bases at J, leaving 6 bases unmatched. CDR3 nucleotides: TGTGCCAGAAGCTTGTTGGGAGGGCCGACCTACGAGCAGTACTTC. Its protein is CARSLLGGPTYEQYF.

In this sample, this clone turned up once. This chain links TRBV9 with TRBJ2-7; 12 bases are a match to TRBD2. With 4 bases clipped from V and 0 bases from J, the junction kept 11 bases outside the gene matches. CDR1 is SGDLS and CDR2 is YYNGEE in the germline V gene. The CDR3 sequence is 18 residues long. CDR3 nucleotides: TGTGCCAGCAGCTTAGGCGGAGGACTAGCGGGAAGCTCCTACGAGCAGTACTTC. This encodes CASSLGGGLAGSSYEQYF.

The rearrangement uses TRBV5-4 and TRBJ1-1; the D gene is possibly TRBD1 (6 bases). V lost 0 bases and J 4 bases, leaving 10 bases between the germline ends. CDR3 size: 14 residues. Germline CDR1 and CDR2: SGHNT and YYREEE (reference sequence). The CDR3 is CASSLGQGFTEAFF. CDR3 bases: TGTGCCAGCAGCTTGGGGCAGGGGTTCACTGAAGCTTTCTTT.

This chain links TRBV5-1 with TRBJ2-7; 12 bases are shared with TRBD2. CDR1 and CDR2 (germline): SGHRS, YFSETQ. The CDR3 spans 15 residues. Trimming removed 2 bases from V and 0 bases from J; junction bases left unmatched: 0. In DNA form, the CDR3 reads TGCGCCAGCAGCTTACTAGCGGGAGGCTCCTACGAGCAGTACTTC. This encodes CASSLLAGGSYEQYF.

This clone was found once. V usage is TRBV25-1 and J usage is TRBJ1-5; D uncertain. Trimming took 1 base from V and 8 from J, leaving 15 bases between them. The CDR3 runs to 15 residues. The germline gives CDR1 MGHDK, CDR2 SYGVNS. DNA of the CDR3: TGTGCCAGCAGTGAATGGAACAGTCCAATCAAGCCCCAGCATTTT. Protein sequence: CASSEWNSPIKPQHF.

This chain uses TRBV6-1 with TRBJ2-1; 8 nucleotides align to TRBD2. CDR1 is MNHNS and CDR2 is SASEGT in the germline V gene. With V trimmed by 8 bases and J by 3 bases, 9 bases remained unmatched. CDR3 length: 15 amino acids. This CDR3 is CASSLSSGSYNEQFF. CDR3 DNA: TGTGCCAGCTCCCTCTCCAGCGGGAGCTACAATGAGCAGTTCTTC.

V is TRBV29-1 and J is TRBJ1-1; TRBD1 matches 8 bases. This CDR3 is 13 amino acids long. Trimming at V came to 8 bases and at J to 4 bases, leaving 9 bases not matched to a gene. CDR1 is SQVTM, CDR2 ANQGSEA, per germline. The CDR3 reads CSPSGTGITEAFF. CDR3 DNA: TGCAGCCCCTCGGGGACAGGAATCACTGAAGCTTTCTTT.

This chain links TRBV9 with TRBJ1-1; no reliable D call. The CDR3 is made up of 15 amino acids. The V gene's germline CDR1 is SGDLS and CDR2 YYNGEE. V was trimmed by 0 bases and J by 2 bases, leaving 11 bases between them. The CDR3 loop reads CASSVVPGTNTEAFF. The CDR3 region has the DNA TGTGCCAGCAGCGTAGTGCCAGGAACAAACACTGAAGCTTTCTTT.